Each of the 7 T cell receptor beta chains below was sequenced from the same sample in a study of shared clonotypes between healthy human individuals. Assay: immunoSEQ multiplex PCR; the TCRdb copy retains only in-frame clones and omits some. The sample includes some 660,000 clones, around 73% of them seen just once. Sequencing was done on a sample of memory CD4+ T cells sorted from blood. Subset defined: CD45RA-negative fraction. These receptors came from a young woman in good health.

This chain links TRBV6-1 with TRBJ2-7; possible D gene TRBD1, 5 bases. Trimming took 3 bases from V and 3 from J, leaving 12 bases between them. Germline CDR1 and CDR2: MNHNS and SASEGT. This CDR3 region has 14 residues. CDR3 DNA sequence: TGTGCCAGCAGTGACGTTCCCAGGGTCTACGAGCAGTACTTC. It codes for CASSDVPRVYEQYF.

The CDR3 region is CASSVAGVREQYF. CDR3 nucleotide sequence: TGCGCCAGCAGCGTAGCGGGAGTAAGAGAGCAGTACTTC. The chain links TRBV4-1 to TRBJ2-7; TRBD2 agrees at 9 bases. CDR1 is MGHRA and CDR2 is YSYEKL in the germline V gene. The V gene end was trimmed by 5 bases and the J gene end by 7 bases; junction bases not matched to a gene: 6. The CDR3 runs 13 residues.

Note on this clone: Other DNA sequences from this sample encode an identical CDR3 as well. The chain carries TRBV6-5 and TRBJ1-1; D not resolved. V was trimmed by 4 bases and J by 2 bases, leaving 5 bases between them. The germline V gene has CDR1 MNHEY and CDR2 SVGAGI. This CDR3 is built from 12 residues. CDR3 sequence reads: CASSSANTEAFF. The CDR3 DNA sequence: TGTGCCAGCAGTTCCGCCAACACTGAAGCTTTCTTT.

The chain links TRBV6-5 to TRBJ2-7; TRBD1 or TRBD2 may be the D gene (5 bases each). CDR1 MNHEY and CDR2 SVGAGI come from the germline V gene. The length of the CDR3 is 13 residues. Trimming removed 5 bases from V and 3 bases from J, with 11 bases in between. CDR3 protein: CASSPGRNYEQYF. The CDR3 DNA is TGTGCCAGCAGTCCGGGACGGAACTACGAGCAGTACTTC.

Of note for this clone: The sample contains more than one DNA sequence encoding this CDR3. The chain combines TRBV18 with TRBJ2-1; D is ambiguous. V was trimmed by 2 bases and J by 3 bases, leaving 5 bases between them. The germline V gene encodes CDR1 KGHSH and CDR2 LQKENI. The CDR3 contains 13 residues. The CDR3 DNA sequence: TGTGCCAGCTCACCAGGCAGCTACAATGAGCAGTTCTTC. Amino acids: CASSPGSYNEQFF.

The CDR3 reads CASSSSGSSGAFYEQYF. The CDR3 nucleotides are TGTGCCAGCAGCTCCAGCGGCTCTAGCGGGGCCTTCTACGAGCAGTACTTC. The gene calls are TRBV11-2 and TRBJ2-5; 9 bases are a match to TRBD2. The J call may be mistaken, given a closer DNA end match to TRBJ2-7. Germline-derived CDR1 and CDR2 are SGHAT and FQNNGV. CDR3 length: 17 residues.

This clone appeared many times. CDR3 sequence reads: CASSNNRRTEAFF. CDR3 nucleotide sequence: TGTGCCAGTAGCAACAACAGGAGAACTGAAGCTTTCTTT. This rearrangement joins TRBV19 to TRBJ1-1, with D tentatively TRBD1 (5 bases). V lost 6 bases, J lost 5 bases, and 13 bases lay in between. Per the germline V gene, CDR1 is LNHDA and CDR2 is SQIVND (reference sequence). The CDR3 is 13 amino acids.